A selection of T cell receptor beta chains follows, all from one sample in a study of cytomegalovirus exposure and HLA in healthy donors. The method was immunoSEQ multiplex PCR; TCRdb's version includes in-frame clones alone and lacks a portion of them. The table records around 92,000 clones, about three quarters of them present only once. The material sequenced was PBMCs. These receptors all stem from a human donor in good health. CDR3s leave out the opening cysteine and the closing phenylalanine or tryptophan. Fields, in order: J gene, V gene, CDR3 length, clone size, CDR3 protein. A clone size is listed for some rows: how often the clone was seen (once, few, many), or a class if it is expanded.

TRBJ2-3 TRBV30 10 NA AWSPTTDTQY
TRBJ1-1 TRBV11-2 14 NA ASSLSHRALNTEAF
TRBJ2-5 TRBV11-2 11 NA ASSPGGKETQY
TRBJ2-7 TRBV7-2 13 NA ASSILSGQGYEQY
TRBJ2-5 TRBV6-6 14 NA ASSLSTSGSMETQY
TRBJ2-2 TRBV5-1 14 NA ASSVGQGANTGELF
TRBJ1-1 TRBV6-1 12 NA ASSVSGGLTEAF
TRBJ2-1 TRBV7-9 12 NA ASSSRGNNNEQF
TRBJ1-5 TRBV6-6 14 few ASSYSTRGGNQPQH
TRBJ1-1 TRBV2 10 NA ASSDSNTEAF
TRBJ2-5 TRBV5-6 10 many ASSIRREAQY
TRBJ1-6 TRBV6-5 14 NA ASSYESGAYNSPLH
TRBJ1-1 TRBV27 12 NA ASSTLTGNTEAF
TRBJ1-2 TRBV18 13 NA ASSLDRQGKWGYT
TRBJ2-3 TRBV7-9 14 NA ASSPMGGGLLDTQY
TRBJ1-6 TRBV7-6 12 NA ASSLATGRSPLH
TRBJ1-1 TRBV19 11 NA ARGTGTGTEAF
TRBJ1-2 TRBV13 15 NA ASSLSLPHRGYYGYT
TRBJ1-5 TRBV6-1 11 NA ASSREGDQPQH
TRBJ1-4 TRBV19 13 NA ASSQSGATNEKLF
TRBJ2-7 TRBV11-3 16 NA ASSLDRDRPGTGYEQY
TRBJ2-7 TRBV19 12 NA ASSIVAGSYEQY
TRBJ2-1 TRBV11-3 13 NA ASSFGSLEEHEQF
TRBJ1-6 TRBV18 13 NA ASSLQGKGFSPLH
TRBJ1-4 TRBV5-4 12 NA ASSFGTGDEKLF
TRBJ2-1 TRBV5-1 12 once ASDLGGGHNEQF
TRBJ2-7 TRBV10-3 12 few AISSSGGAWEQY
TRBJ1-1 TRBV7-9 13 NA ASSFGGAGNTEAF